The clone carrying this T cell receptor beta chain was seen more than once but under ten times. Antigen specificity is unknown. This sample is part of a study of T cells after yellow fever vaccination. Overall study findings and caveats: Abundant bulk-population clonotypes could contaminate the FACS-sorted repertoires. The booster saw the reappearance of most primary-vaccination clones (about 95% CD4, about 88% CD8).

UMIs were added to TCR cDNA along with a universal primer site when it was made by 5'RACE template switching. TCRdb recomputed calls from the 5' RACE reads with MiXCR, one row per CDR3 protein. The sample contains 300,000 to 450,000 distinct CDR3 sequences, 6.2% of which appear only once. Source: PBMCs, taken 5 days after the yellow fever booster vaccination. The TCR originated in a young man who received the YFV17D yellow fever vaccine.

This chain's CDR3 is CASSEPRTVQETQYF. The CDR3 region has the DNA TGTGCCAGCAGTGAACCCCGGACGGTTCAAGAGACCCAGTACTTC. The chain carries TRBV25-1 and TRBJ2-5; D call uncertain. This CDR3 is 15 amino acids long. V was clipped by 2 bases and J by 2 bases, with 12 bases between them. Germline lookup yields CDR1 MGHDK and CDR2 SYGVNS.